This TCR beta chain was sequenced during a study of radiation and T cells in renal cell carcinoma (TCRdb year 2020). Context from the whole study: Samples were obtained from a clinical trial, in which 15 Gy stereotactic body radiation therapy was delivered to primary renal cell carcinomas and nephrectomy was performed 4 weeks later. A total of approximately 3,800,000 unique CDR3 nucleotide sequences, encoding 2,500,000 or so unique CDR3 amino acid sequences, were found across all 50 or so samples. A total of 53 samples underwent TCR beta sequencing, made up of approximately 26 tumors and about 27 peripheral blood samples. General findings and caveats noted by the study authors: In blood, the top tumor clonotypes increased from baseline to 2 weeks after radiation and then shrank by 4 weeks, which suggests a temporary expansion of tumor-resident clones. Changes in the blood repertoire were not tracked past 4 weeks after treatment. Because pretreatment tumor biopsies were not available, the study could not determine whether clonotypes were already present within the tumor at baseline. Effects of radiation dose or scheduling on the TCR repertoire could not be addressed with the single-armed trial design.

Read against the paper, the sample's time point label means: blood 2 weeks post-SBRT. What this sample's treatment or condition label stands for: 15 Gy SBRT to primary tumor, nephrectomy 4 weeks later. Serial peripheral blood from radiation-treated patients was sampled at baseline, 2 weeks and 4 weeks after SBRT to track tumor-enriched clonotypes. All patients had renal cell carcinoma with clear cell pathology. Genomic DNA for TCR sequencing was prepared using the QIAamp DNA Blood Mini Kit (Qiagen). Only samples passing all quality control checks were included in the analyses. Relative to germline, V is missing 6 bases and J is missing 3 bases, with 7 bases of the junction outside any gene match. Counted from cysteine to phenylalanine, this CDR3 has 15 amino acids. The only DNA kept is the CDR3, 45 bases in frame from the first base. The CDR1 and CDR2 encoded by the germline V gene are MDHEN and SYDVKM.

To note about this clone: Its antigen is not yet known. Nothing much larger sits one base from this clone, and base qualities are not available.

TCR beta libraries were generated from genomic DNA with the immunoSEQ kit, following the manufacturer's recommendations. To prepare libraries, a first multiplex PCR with proprietary primers was run, followed by a second PCR that added unique barcodes, and a bead cleanup was done after each round. A kit-provided positive control reaction and a negative control reaction were included in every sample batch. The final libraries underwent checking on an Agilent 4200 TapeStation D1000 ScreenTape, volumetric pooling, and quantification by qPCR. Sequencing was performed on an Illumina NextSeq500 using a MidOutput 150-cycle cartridge, with 156 Read1 cycles, 15 Index1 cycles, and the kit custom primers. The pooled library was loaded at 1.0 pM, and about 20% PhiX control was spiked in. The study's own analysis went as follows. Vendor-processed data were analyzed in R, and a clonotype was defined as all T cells sharing the same CDR3 nucleotide sequence. For clone abundance analyses, frequencies were normalized to the 10,000 most abundant clones per sample. Public T cell clones, which averaged fewer than five per sample, were excluded before analysis. Tumor-enriched clonotypes and baseline blood-enriched clonotypes were defined as those with an abundance difference of at least 32-fold between compartments. A beta-binomial differential abundance model was applied to find clonotypes that expanded or contracted between blood time points. Tumor-blood repertoire similarity was measured with the Baroni-Urbani and Buser coefficient, and group comparisons used two-tailed Wilcoxon tests in R. Here the immuneACCESS table is served through TCRdb, limited to in-frame sequences with V and J called. Missing clones are a known gap in these copies; in checked studies unresolved V genes cover under half, and the rest lacks a known reason. The V and J calls and clone size are taken from that table; D and trimming were inferred from the DNA. For this sample the table gives some 70,000 clones, of which about 80% were detected only once. Together, the top ten hold almost 6% of the sample.

Recombination connected TRBV28 to TRBJ1-5, with 8 bases matching TRBD1. This specimen consisted of blood, obtained from a patient whose treatment included radiotherapy and nephrectomy. The clonotype comes from a man aged 60-69 years with renal cell carcinoma. Read as DNA, the sequence is TGTGCCAGCAGGGGCAGACAGGGGCCCAATCAGCCCCAGCATTTT. This is translated as CASRGRQGPNQPQHF.